This T cell receptor (beta chain) was observed in a study of blood T cell repertoires in COVID-19. Study context: Whether acute or convalescent, the COVID-19 samples came from the United States, Italy and Spain.

With V trimmed by 8 bases and J by 0 bases, 10 bases remained unmatched. This CDR3 region has 17 residues. Germline CDR1 MGHRA, CDR2 YSYEKL. In the study's own analysis: From reference gene primer amplification, estimates of nucleated cell counts were derived. The table came from immunoSEQ multiplex PCR; TCRdb's copy has only in-frame clones and leaves some out. The DNA gave D and trimming, while V, J and clone size come from that table. The sample includes 150,000 to 200,000 clones, roughly 87% seen only once; the top ten take roughly 1.2%. Study members were between about 18 and 89 years old and lived in fewer than 30 US regions.

The sequencing sample was made of PBMCs or T cells enriched from blood (not recorded which). This chain joins TRBV4-1 and TRBJ2-6; 7 nucleotides line up with TRBD1. This receptor was identified in a human donor with acute COVID-19. The donor label of this sample is uncertain. The DNA of the CDR3 is TGCGCCAGCGGCCGAGGGGGCGCTAGCTCTGGGGCCAACGTCCTGACTTTC. It is translated as CASGRGGASSGANVLTF.